Sequencing of this T cell receptor beta chain was carried out in a study of T cells after posttransplantation cyclophosphamide. A remark on this clone: Its antigen remains unidentified.

The naive gate required viable CD3+CD4+ or CD3+CD8+ cells with CCR7+CD45RA+CD45RO-CD95-CD27+CD28+ phenotype. Peripheral blood was collected from the related graft donor on the marrow donation day. The V and J ends lost 3 bases and 5 bases respectively, with 19 bases between them. Per germline, CDR1 MNHEY and CDR2 SMNVEV (reference sequence). CDR3 size: 17 residues. Study-wide results and caveats: After PTCy, TRB diversity resembled that of CNI/methotrexate controls. Later post-transplant blood repertoires were often dominated by donor CD8+ memory clones. Tissue-infiltrating T cells from skin or gut overlapped little with blood T cells.

Produced via immunoSEQ multiplex PCR; TCRdb's table is partial and in-frame only. The table records some 9,400 clones, roughly 98% of them present only once. This clonotype originated in a woman in her sixties or seventies in good health, CMV-negative, and a related stem cell transplant donor. The sample consisted of naive CD4+ T cells sorted from PBMCs. J is TRBJ2-2 and V is TRBV27, with D possibly matching TRBD2 (7 bases). CDR3 residues: CASSFRLVGGATGELFF. The CDR3 DNA reads as TGTGCCAGCAGTTTTCGCCTTGTGGGGGGGGCTACCGGGGAGCTGTTTTTT.